This TCR beta chain was recovered during a study of T cell clones after liver transplantation (dated by TCRdb to the late 2010s). For context, the study as a whole: Samples were obtained from ITN030ST, a randomized trial in which withdrawal of immunosuppression was attempted within 2 years of liver transplantation. Donor-reactive T cell clones were identified using TCRbeta sequencing after a pre-transplant mixed lymphocyte reaction and were then followed in post-transplant blood. As an antigen-independent comparator for the donor-reactive sequences, third party-reactive TCRbeta sequences from pre-transplant MLRs were identified as well. Of the eight recipients, three were HCV-positive, while the remaining recipients had been transplanted for non-autoimmune, non-viral indications. No induction therapy was given to the subjects, and standard immunosuppression was administered until randomization at 12-24 months post-transplant. To count as tolerant, a recipient had to stay completely off immunosuppression for at least one year without liver enzymes climbing beyond twice the upper limit of normal. Blood samples were taken pre-transplant, pre-randomization before withdrawal, and post-randomization after full withdrawal or failed withdrawal. The study cohort included 8 liver transplant recipients, of whom 3 were classified as tolerant and 5 as non-tolerant. General study outcomes and caveats: The decline in donor-reactive sequences exceeded the decline in third party-reactive sequences, suggesting partial antigen-specific deletion that was unrelated to withdrawal success. The conclusions were preliminary, being limited by small, heterogeneous patient numbers and by non-standardized post-transplant time points. Since no allograft tissue specimens were available, donor-reactive T cells may have migrated into the graft instead of being deleted. In most of the 8 subjects, regardless of tolerance or HCV status, circulating donor-reactive CD4 TCRbeta sequences dropped significantly post-transplant. Once repertoire turnover was taken into account, donor-reactive detection showed a significant reduction for CD4 in 7 of 8 subjects and for CD8 in 8 of 8. In a couple of subjects, low numbers of available donor cells limited the measurable donor-reactive repertoire.

From cysteine to phenylalanine, the CDR3 is 15 amino acids long. This entry keeps only the CDR3 DNA: 45 bases, framed from base 1. V loses 6 bases, J loses 1 base, and the germline ends lie 14 bases apart. CDR1 and CDR2, looked up from the germline V gene, are SGHVS and FQNEAQ. Unstimulated PBMCs, after thawing, were stained for CD3, CD4 and CD8 and then FACS-sorted into CD3+CD4+ and CD3+CD8+ populations. All 8 studied subjects were randomized to withdrawal of immunosuppression. Genomic DNA was isolated with the Qiagen DNeasy Blood and Tissue Kit. Notes on this clone: The specificity of this receptor is unknown. No much larger clone is present one base from it, and per-base qualities are unavailable.

High-throughput TCRbeta CDR3 sequencing of frozen genomic DNA was performed by immunoSEQ, including PCR amplification, mapping, bias correction and internal controls. The source study handled its data this way. Only productive rearrangements were retained, and each unique TCRbeta sequence was defined by its CDR3 nucleotide sequence together with its V and J gene. For a sequence to be called donor-reactive, it needed a frequency of at least 0.01% and at least 5-fold expansion in CFSE-low cells compared with unstimulated pre-transplant cells. To ensure at least 90% detection power, minimum frequency thresholds were set for each subject based on that subject's lowest-template unstimulated sample. Repertoire turnover was measured by Jensen-Shannon divergence between the top 1000 TCRbeta sequences post- and pre-transplant. Changes in detection of donor-reactive sequences were assessed with two-sided Fisher's exact tests. As stored in TCRdb, this immuneACCESS dataset retains in-frame rearrangements with V and J assigned. A fraction of the clones does not appear; measured against another copy, unresolved V genes explain less than half of the discrepancy, and the remainder lacks a known reason. V, J and clone size were drawn from that table, and D and trimming were deduced from the DNA. Here the sample has 40,000 to 55,000 clones; just over 85% occur a single time. Almost 2.5% of the sample lies in the top ten.

The chain is assembled from TRBV7-8 and TRBJ2-3; the D region possibly corresponds to TRBD2 (6 bases align). Sequenced material: CD4+ T cells from blood, taken 24 months after liver transplant. The sequence was collected from a human patient who received a liver transplant. The graft donor may be the source of some T cells after a transplant. The DNA reads TGTGCCAGCAGTCAACTAGCTTTGGGCACAGATACGCAGTATTTT. This codes for CASSQLALGTDTQYF.